A single TCR beta chain is shown here with its context. Its specificity is not known. This CDR3 comprises 12 residues. CDR1 and CDR2 from the germline V gene are SNHLY and FYNNEI. Trimming took 4 bases from V and 0 from J, leaving 4 bases between them. The protocol was immunoSEQ multiplex PCR, while the TCRdb copy is restricted to in-frame clones and leaves out a portion. The sample includes 8,500 to 10,000 clones, more than 50% of them seen just once. This sample was taken from a study of tissue T cells after allogeneic stem cell transplantation. General study points: This small cohort was clinically heterogeneous, and sampling depth was a limitation.

The clonotype was recovered from a female donor over 55 with lung cancer. This material consisted of tissue from the jejunum, taken at autopsy. V gene TRBV2 combines with J gene TRBJ2-7, with no clear D. The CDR3 nucleotides are TGTGCCAGCAGTGTCGACTCCTACGAGCAGTACTTC. Its translation is CASSVDSYEQYF.